A single sample is the source of the 26 T cell receptor beta chains below, sequenced in a study of metastatic and nonmetastatic thyroid tumors. Patients were all untreated before their thyroid surgery. TCRdb re-called the PCR reads with MiXCR. The sample yields some 86,000 clones, around 13% seen once. Sequencing input: tumor tissue. Receptors were obtained from a female donor with papillary thyroid cancer or a benign thyroid nodule (not recorded which). Some clones in this sample may be carry-over from other donors' samples.

As for this clone: Possible read error: a much larger clone is one base away. The same CDR3 also results from other DNA sequences found in this sample. The chain carries TRBV24-1 and TRBJ2-1; maybe TRBD2 (6 bases). The CDR3 consists of 14 residues. Germline lookup yields CDR1 KGHDR and CDR2 SFDVKD. The V end lost 10 bases, the J end lost 4 bases, and 16 bases lay between the germline ends. Here the CDR3 reads CATQWGDGYNEQFF. DNA of the CDR3: TGTGCCACTCAATGGGGGGACGGGTACAATGAGCAGTTCTTC.

In regard to this clone: A much larger clone lies one base from this, so it may be a read error. This chain uses TRBV11-2 with TRBJ1-1; D gene ambiguous. The ends were cut back, 0 bases at V and 3 bases at J, with 17 bases in the middle. This CDR3 contains 17 residues. Per germline, CDR1 SGHAT and CDR2 FQNNGV. CDR3 in DNA: TGTGCCAGCAGCTTAGACGTCCTCGGGGTGCCCGACACTGAAGCTTTCTTT. It yields the protein CASSLDVLGVPDTEAFF. Full variable domain (remainder filled in from reference TRBV11-2 and TRBJ1-1): EAGVAQSPRYKIIEKRQSVAFWCNPISGHATLYWYQQILGQGPKLLIQFQNNGVVDDSQLPKDRFSAERLKGVDSTLKIQPAKLEDSAVYLCASSLDVLGVPDTEAFFGQGTRLTVV.

Concerning this clone itself: This may be a read error: a much more frequent sequence differs by one nucleotide. The conserved phenylalanine or tryptophan is not found at the CDR3 terminus, so this likely reflects a read error. The rearrangement uses TRBV10-1 and TRBJ2-7, with 8 positions matching TRBD1. Germline trimming cut 8 bases from V and 5 bases from J; bases unmatched to any gene: 8. Germline V gene lookup returns CDR1 WNHNN and CDR2 SYGVQD (reference sequence). The CDR3 spans 13 residues. The CDR3, as DNA: TGCGCCAGCCAGCAACAGGGGGTCAACGAGCAGTACTTG. Residues: CASQQQGVNEQYL.

This clone appeared many times. In nucleotides, the CDR3 is TGCAGTGCTAGTGCGGGAGGGCCTTACGAGCAGTACTTC. This codes for CSASAGGPYEQYF. This chain connects TRBV20-1 to TRBJ2-7, with 9 bases identical to TRBD2. CDR3 size: 13 residues. Germline CDR1 is DFQATT and CDR2 is SNEGSKA (reference sequence). J lost 4 bases, V lost 3 bases, and 4 bases had no gene match.

This clone has at least ten counts. This chain joins TRBV7-8 and TRBJ2-1, with TRBD1 as a possible D gene (6 bases). The V gene's germline CDR1 is SGHVS and CDR2 FQNEAQ. The V and J ends lost 5 bases and 11 bases respectively, with 10 bases between them. The CDR3 loop spans 11 amino acids. This CDR3 reads CASSHRDKQFF. Written as DNA, the CDR3 is TGTGCCAGCAGCCACCGGGACAAGCAGTTCTTC.

Ten or more counts support this clone. The gene calls are TRBV5-1 and TRBJ2-1; D gene uncertain. Germline V lookup: CDR1 SGHRS, CDR2 YFSETQ. The V and J ends lost 4 bases and 1 base respectively, with 9 bases between them. CDR3 length: 14 residues. The CDR3 bases are TGCGCCAGCAGCAGAGAACAATCCTACAATGAGCAGTTCTTC. Encoded protein: CASSREQSYNEQFF.

This clone has at least ten counts. This specimen includes other DNA sequences encoding the same CDR3. The V and J genes are TRBV5-1 and TRBJ2-2, with TRBD2 identical over 10 bases. This CDR3 comprises 19 residues. V lost 4 bases, J lost 4 bases, and 16 bases stayed unmatched. Germline V gene sequence: CDR1 SGHRS, CDR2 YFSETQ. CDR3 sequence reads: CASSPRGLARSLVTGELFF. Written as DNA, the CDR3 is TGCGCCAGCAGCCCCAGGGGACTAGCGAGATCCCTAGTCACCGGGGAGCTGTTTTTT. Full variable domain (outside the CDR3, taken from reference TRBV5-1 and TRBJ2-2): KAGVTQTPRYLIKTRGQQVTLSCSPISGHRSVSWYQQTPGQGLQFLFEYFSETQRNKGNFPGRFSGRQFSNSRSEMNVSTLELGDSALYLCASSPRGLARSLVTGELFFGEGSRLTVL.

V is TRBV11-2 and J is TRBJ2-1; D gene unclear. With 4 bases removed from V and 8 bases from J, the gap between germline ends came to 18 bases. In germline, CDR1 is SGHAT, CDR2 FQNNGV. The CDR3 has 15 amino acids. The CDR3 protein is CASSSSVSLFDEQFF. CDR3 sequence (DNA): TGTGCCAGCAGCTCATCCGTGTCCTTGTTCGATGAGCAGTTCTTC.

This clone was seen a few times. One end of the junction is discordant with germline, which a read error may explain. The V gene is TRBV20-1, the J gene TRBJ2-1, with 14 bases lining up with TRBD2. Germline V lookup: CDR1 DFQATT, CDR2 SNEGSKA (reference sequence). This CDR3 contains 17 residues. CDR3 nucleotides: TGCAGTGTTAGACCGGGACTAGCGGGAGAGTCCTACAATGAGCAGTTCTTC. It encodes CSVRPGLAGESYNEQFF.

This clone was counted at least ten times. The CDR3 DNA is TGTGCCATCACCCTTCCTAAACCCCCGTCTTTTTCGGGCTACACCTTC. Translation: CAITLPKPPSFSGYTF. The V call is TRBV10-3, the J call TRBJ1-2; D unresolved. This CDR3 is built from 16 residues. Trimming stripped 7 bases from V and 8 bases from J, with 26 bases between. CDR1 and CDR2 (germline): ENHRY, SYGVKD.

V and J are TRBV7-3 and TRBJ1-2; tentatively, D is TRBD1 (5 bases). The germline gives CDR1 SGHTA, CDR2 FQGTGA. V was pared by 5 bases and J by 4 bases, with 17 bases between. The CDR3 sequence is 15 residues long. The CDR3 DNA reads as TGTGCCAGCAGCCAAGATTGGGGGAACCCCTATGGCTACACCTTC. Residues: CASSQDWGNPYGYTF.

Regarding this clone: A much larger clone differs from this one at a single base, so this may be a read error. The J gene is TRBJ2-1, the V gene TRBV18; 8 bases are shared with TRBD2. The CDR3 runs 15 residues. Germline assignment: CDR1 KGHSH and CDR2 LQKENI. The CDR3 reads CASSRAGLDHNEQSF. The CDR3 region has the DNA TGTGCCAGCTCACGAGCGGGACTAGACCACAATGAGCAGTCCTTC.

This clone was seen ten or more times. The rearrangement joins TRBV7-9 to TRBJ2-5, with D uncertain. Per the germline V gene, CDR1 is SEHNR and CDR2 is FQNEAQ (reference sequence). The CDR3 runs 11 residues. Trimming took 3 bases from V and 5 from J, leaving 4 bases between them. The CDR3 region has the DNA TGTGCCAGCAGCTTCGCTGAGACCCAGTACTTC. This sequence encodes CASSFAETQYF.

This clone was detected a few times. A much bigger clone sits one base away, suggesting this may be a read error. V is TRBV2 and J is TRBJ2-1; D gene uncertain. The CDR3 sequence is 15 residues long. Per germline, CDR1 SNHLY and CDR2 FYNNEI. The germline V and J ends were trimmed by 6 bases and 3 bases, with 15 bases remaining between them. In DNA form, the CDR3 reads TGTGCCAGCAGCCTGGGCCAAGCGTTCTACAATGAGCAGTTCTTC. Translating gives CASSLGQAFYNEQFF.

This clone was seen at least ten times. The chain combines TRBV2 with TRBJ1-2; the D is unclear. The CDR3 is 14 residues long. Between the trimmed V and J ends, which lost 1 base and 6 bases, there was a span of 12 bases. Germline V CDR1 and CDR2: SNHLY, FYNNEI. The CDR3 nucleotides are TGTGCCAGCAGTGAAGACCGAGGCCTCAATGGCTACACCTTC. Translating gives CASSEDRGLNGYTF.

This clone was observed at least ten times. The rearrangement joins TRBV12-5 to TRBJ1-5; TRBD1 matches at 7 bases. CDR3 size: 15 residues. V was pared by 2 bases and J by 4 bases, with 5 bases of the junction left unmatched. CDR1 and CDR2 (germline): LGHNT, FRNRAP. CDR3 residues: CASGLSTGVNQPQHF. The DNA of the CDR3 is TGTGCTAGTGGTTTGAGTACAGGGGTGAATCAGCCCCAGCATTTT. Full variable domain (rest looked up from reference TRBV12-5 and TRBJ1-5): DARVTQTPRHKVTEMGQEVTMRCQPILGHNTVFWYRQTMMQGLELLAYFRNRAPLDDSGMPKDRFSAEMPDATLATLKIQPSEPRDSAVYFCASGLSTGVNQPQHFGDGTRLSIL.

There are a few counts of this clone. As DNA, the CDR3 is TGCGCCAGCAGCCAAGCGGGAGGTGGTAAAGAGACCCAGTACTTC. This sequence encodes CASSQAGGGKETQYF. The chain has TRBV4-1 and TRBJ2-5, with 7 bases aligning to TRBD2. This CDR3 spans 15 amino acids. The V gene end was trimmed by 1 base and the J gene end by 3 bases; junction bases not matched to a gene: 5. In germline, CDR1 is MGHRA, CDR2 YSYEKL.

This clone was picked up many times. The chain employs TRBV11-1 and TRBJ1-5, with D perhaps TRBD1 (6 bases). The germline V gene has CDR1 SGHAT and CDR2 FQDESV (reference sequence). The V gene lost 5 bases and the J gene lost 2 bases, with 13 bases spanning the gap. The CDR3 runs 15 residues. The CDR3 sequence is CASSLTGSGNQPQHF. DNA of the CDR3: TGTGCCAGCAGCCTAACAGGGTCGGGCAATCAGCCCCAGCATTTT.

There are many counts of this clone. The chain joins TRBV7-9 to TRBJ2-3; D gene unclear. The ends were cut back, 3 bases at V and 6 bases at J, with 10 bases in the middle. Germline CDR1 and CDR2: SEHNR and FQNEAQ (reference sequence). The CDR3 extends over 13 amino acids. The chain's CDR3 is CASSFGLPDTQYF. The CDR3 bases are TGTGCCAGCAGCTTTGGGTTACCGGATACGCAGTATTTT.

This clone is a singleton in its sample. This chain uses TRBV6-7 with TRBJ2-3; TRBD1 or TRBD2 may be the D gene (6 bases each). TRBV6-7 is placed among ORFs of uncertain function. This CDR3 is 18 amino acids long. V lost 10 bases and J 0 bases, leaving 26 bases between the germline ends. DNA for the CDR3: TGTGCCACCGGGGGAAGCAGGGGATTACACACTAGCACAGATACGCAGTATTTT. This encodes CATGGSRGLHTSTDTQYF.

This clone was observed at least ten times. The chain links TRBV28 to TRBJ2-5, with TRBD1 as a possible D gene (5 bases). V was cut by 6 bases and J by 0 bases, with 14 bases left in between. Germline V CDR1 and CDR2: MDHEN, SYDVKM. The CDR3 runs 15 residues. CDR3 loop: CASSTLTDNQETQYF. CDR3 DNA sequence: TGTGCCAGCAGCACATTGACAGATAACCAAGAGACCCAGTACTTC.

This clone was observed a handful of times. A much larger clonotype is one base distant, so this may be a read error. This CDR3 is CASSQHRAAEKLFF. The DNA for the CDR3 is TGTGCCAGCAGTCAGCACAGGGCTGCGGAAAAACTGTTTTTT. The rearrangement joins TRBV6-1 to TRBJ1-4, with D tentatively TRBD1 (6 bases). The germline gives CDR1 MNHNS, CDR2 SASEGT. Between the trimmed V and J ends, which lost 5 bases and 8 bases, there was a span of 15 bases. The CDR3 runs to 14 residues.

There are many counts of this clone. The J gene is TRBJ2-3, the V gene TRBV30; D may correspond to TRBD1 or TRBD2 (5 bases each). The CDR3 totals 15 residues. Between the trimmed V and J ends, which lost 3 bases and 1 base, there was a span of 14 bases. The germline V gene has CDR1 GTSNPN and CDR2 SVGIG (reference sequence). CDR3 DNA sequence: TGTGCCTGGAGCTCCCAAGGGACGGGCACAGATACGCAGTATTTT. This codes for CAWSSQGTGTDTQYF.

Concerning this clone itself: A much larger clone is a single base away; this may be a read error. The chain joins TRBV3-1 to TRBJ1-4; 7 bases match TRBD1. This CDR3 is 15 amino acids long. Germline lookup yields CDR1 LGHDT and CDR2 YNNKEL (reference sequence). The CDR3 here is CASSQDRGLNEKLVF. The CDR3 nucleotides are TGTGCCAGCAGCCAAGATAGGGGGCTTAATGAAAAACTGGTTTTT.

Only a few counts were recorded for this clone. A single base separates this from a much larger clone, so it may be a read error. The same CDR3 can be traced to other DNA sequences in this sample. The CDR3 loop is CASSQAGVRLGNEQFF. The CDR3 coding sequence is TGTGCCAGCAGTCAAGCGGGAGTGCGTCTCGGGAATGAGCAGTTCTTC. V and J are TRBV28 and TRBJ2-1; 8 bases are a match to TRBD2. Germline trimming cut 5 bases from V and 7 bases from J; bases unmatched to any gene: 13. The CDR3 spans 16 residues. Germline V gene data show CDR1 as MDHEN and CDR2 as SYDVKM.

This clone was picked up a small number of times. The chain uses TRBV6-2 or TRBV6-3 and TRBJ2-5; D not certain. Trimming pared 2 bases from V and 3 bases from J, leaving 10 bases between. Germline V gene data show CDR1 as MNHEY and CDR2 as SVGEGT. The CDR3 is 14 residues long. DNA for the CDR3: TGTGCCAGCAGTTACGGCGTAGGGAAAGAGACCCAGTACTTC. This sequence encodes CASSYGVGKETQYF.